A single sample is the source of the 5 T cell receptor beta chains below, sequenced in a study of blood T cell repertoires in COVID-19. Sequencing was performed with immunoSEQ multiplex PCR; in TCRdb, only in-frame clones are kept and a portion is missing. The sample yields 70,000 to 95,000 clones, 85% to 90% seen once. Sequencing input: peripheral blood. These receptors were taken from a man between 65 and 85 years old with active or convalescent COVID-19.

V is TRBV6-1 and J is TRBJ2-1; 10 bases match TRBD2. V shed 1 base and J 6 bases; nucleotides not matched to a gene: 3. CDR3 length: 15 amino acids. Germline CDR1 and CDR2: MNHNS and SASEGT. The CDR3 nucleotides read TGTGCCAGCAGTGAAGGGGCTAGCGGGAGCAATGAGCAGTTCTTC. Translation gives CASSEGASGSNEQFF.

The chain couples TRBV27 to TRBJ2-7; 9 nucleotides align to TRBD2. The CDR3 contains 14 residues. Trimming removed 4 bases from V and 3 bases from J; junction bases left unmatched: 4. Germline assignment: CDR1 MNHEY and CDR2 SMNVEV (reference sequence). The DNA of the CDR3 is TGTGCCAGCAGTTCTAGCGGGACCCACTACGAGCAGTACTTC. It specifies CASSSSGTHYEQYF.

In regard to this clone: Mismatch with germline at one junction end may stem from a read error. The rearrangement links TRBV10-3 to TRBJ1-1; 7 bases agree with TRBD1. Looked up from germline, CDR1 is ENHRY and CDR2 is SYGVKD. The CDR3 covers 13 residues. The CDR3 is CAITEGANTEAFF. The CDR3 nucleotides read TGTGCCATCACTGAGGGGGCGAACACTGAAGCTTTCTTT.

This clone showed up just once. The rearrangement links TRBV7-6 to TRBJ1-3; D is unclear. Deletions cut 1 base from V and 0 bases from J, with 10 bases between. The CDR3 runs to 16 residues. Germline V gene lookup returns CDR1 SGHVS and CDR2 FNYEAQ. The CDR3 sequence: CASSLDRASSGNTIYF. The CDR3 nucleotides read TGTGCCAGCAGCTTAGATAGAGCTAGCTCTGGAAACACCATATATTTT.

A single count supports this clone. This rearrangement joins TRBV4-3 to TRBJ1-3, with TRBD1 identical over 7 bases. After removal of 1 base from V and 0 bases from J, the junction contained 6 bases not matched to a gene. The CDR3 is 17 residues long. Germline loops: CDR1 LGHNA, CDR2 YSLEER. The chain's CDR3 is CASSQVVGQLSGNTIYF. CDR3 coding DNA: TGCGCCAGCAGCCAAGTGGTGGGACAGCTCTCTGGAAACACCATATATTTT.